This TCR beta chain was found in a study of identifying expanded T cells in peripheral blood. General study findings and limits: About 1.2 clones differed between technical replicates, versus approximately 17 and 20 over time.

Collection occurred without any documented infections or immune events in donors. Points on this clone: The antigen is not known.

Sequencing used immunoSEQ multiplex PCR; TCRdb keeps in-frame clones, though not all of them. The data contain about 100,000 clones, roughly 89% of them singletons. Sequencing was carried out using blood. The source of this sequence is a person between 18 and 75 years old in good health.

DNA for the CDR3: TGTGCCAGCAGTGAATGGGACAGGGTTGGCTACACCTTC. Translation gives CASSEWDRVGYTF. This sequence joins TRBV6-1 and TRBJ1-2; 9 positions agree with TRBD1. Germline V CDR1 and CDR2: MNHNS, SASEGT. CDR3 length: 13 amino acids. V lost 2 bases and J lost 7; bases outside the gene matches: 2.